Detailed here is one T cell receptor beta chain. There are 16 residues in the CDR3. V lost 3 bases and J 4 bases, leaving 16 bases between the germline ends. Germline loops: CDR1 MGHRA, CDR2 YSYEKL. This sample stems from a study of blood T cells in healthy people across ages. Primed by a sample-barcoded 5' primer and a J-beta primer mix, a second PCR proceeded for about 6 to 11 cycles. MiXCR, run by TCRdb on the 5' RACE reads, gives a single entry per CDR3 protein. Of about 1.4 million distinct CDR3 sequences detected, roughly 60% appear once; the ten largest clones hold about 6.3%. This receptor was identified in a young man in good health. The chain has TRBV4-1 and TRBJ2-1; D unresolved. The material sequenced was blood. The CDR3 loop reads CASSQEEALIYNEQFF. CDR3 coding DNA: TGCGCCAGCAGCCAGGAAGAGGCCCTGATTTACAATGAGCAGTTCTTC.